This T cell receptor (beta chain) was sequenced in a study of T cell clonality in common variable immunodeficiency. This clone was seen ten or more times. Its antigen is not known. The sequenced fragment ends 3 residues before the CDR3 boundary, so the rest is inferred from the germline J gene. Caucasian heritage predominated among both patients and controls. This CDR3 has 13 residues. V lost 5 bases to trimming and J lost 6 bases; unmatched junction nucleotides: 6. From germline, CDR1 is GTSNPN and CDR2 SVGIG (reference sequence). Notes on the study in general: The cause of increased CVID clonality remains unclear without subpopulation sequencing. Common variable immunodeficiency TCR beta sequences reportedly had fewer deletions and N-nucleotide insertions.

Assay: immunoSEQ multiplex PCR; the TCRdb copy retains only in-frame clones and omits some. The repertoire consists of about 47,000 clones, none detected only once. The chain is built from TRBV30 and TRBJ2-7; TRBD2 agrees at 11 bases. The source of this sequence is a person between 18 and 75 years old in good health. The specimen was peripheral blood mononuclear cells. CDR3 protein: CAWGLAGSGEQYF. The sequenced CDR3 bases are TGTGCCTGGGGACTAGCGGGTTCAGGCGAG.